The source of this T cell receptor (beta chain) is a study of cytomegalovirus exposure and HLA in healthy donors. Notes on the study in general: Presence/absence analyses rested on an assumption that sequencing depth was roughly uniform across donors. Reportedly, TCR beta sequences accurately predicted HLA-A and HLA-B alleles in most subjects. Diagnosis of cytomegalovirus status made by the classifier reportedly showed high specificity and sensitivity.

A remark on this clone: Its matching antigen is unknown.

The PCR was carried out with 60 Vbeta primers and 13 Jbeta primers. Method: immunoSEQ multiplex PCR; TCRdb's copy keeps in-frame clones and lacks some. The table records 68,000 or so clones, over 75% of them present only once. The V end was cut by 4 bases, the J end by 4 bases, with 9 bases between. The germline V gene encodes CDR1 SGHKS and CDR2 YYEKEE (reference sequence). CDR3 size: 13 residues. This receptor was taken from a human donor in good health. Sample: PBMCs. The rearrangement links TRBV5-5 to TRBJ2-1; D is perhaps TRBD2 (5 bases). The CDR3 sequence is CASSGTSYNEQFF. The CDR3 region has the DNA TGTGCCAGCAGCGGAACTAGTTACAATGAGCAGTTCTTC.